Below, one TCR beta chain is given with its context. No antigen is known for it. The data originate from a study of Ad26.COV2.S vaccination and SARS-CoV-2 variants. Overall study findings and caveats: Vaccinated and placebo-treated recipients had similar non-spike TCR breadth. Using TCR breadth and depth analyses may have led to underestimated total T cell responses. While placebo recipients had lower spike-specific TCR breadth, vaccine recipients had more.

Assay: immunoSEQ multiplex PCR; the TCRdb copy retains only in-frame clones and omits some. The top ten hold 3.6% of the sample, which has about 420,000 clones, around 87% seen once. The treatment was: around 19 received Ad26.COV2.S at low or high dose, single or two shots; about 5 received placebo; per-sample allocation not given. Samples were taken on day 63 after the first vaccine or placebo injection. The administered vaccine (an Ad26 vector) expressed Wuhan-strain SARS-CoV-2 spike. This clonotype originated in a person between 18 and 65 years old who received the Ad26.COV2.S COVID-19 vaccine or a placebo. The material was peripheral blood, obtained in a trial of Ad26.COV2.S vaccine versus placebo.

The CDR3, as DNA: TGTGCCAGCAGCTTAGTGGGGACAGCCAATGAGCAGTTCTTC. It is translated as CASSLVGTANEQFF. The chain couples TRBV7-3 to TRBJ2-1, with 7 bases identical to TRBD1. V was clipped by 2 bases and J by 6 bases; unmatched bases: 4. The CDR3 loop spans 14 amino acids. Germline lookup yields CDR1 SGHTA and CDR2 FQGTGA.